Shown below are 21 T cell receptor beta chains from a single sample sequenced in a study of Graves' ophthalmopathy and Graves' hyperthyroidism. Amplifying from RNA transcripts, the study obtained TCR beta CDR3 regions. HTBI primers primed a first-round RT-PCR, and a second-round multiplex PCR followed. One entry per CDR3 protein results from TCRdb running MiXCR on the multiplex PCR reads. The sample comprises about 660,000 distinct CDR3 sequences, just over 40% of which are singletons, and about 3.3% rests with the top ten. Sequenced input: peripheral blood. Receptor source: an adult man with Graves' ophthalmopathy.

This clonotype was picked up many times. The V and J genes are TRBV10-3 and TRBJ1-2, with 11 bases lining up with TRBD1. This CDR3 spans 14 amino acids. J was trimmed by 6 bases and V by 3 bases; bases with no gene match: 3. The germline CDR1 and CDR2 sequences are ENHRY and SYGVKD. The CDR3 DNA reads TGTGCCATCAGTGACCGGACAGGGGGCGATGGCTACACCTTC. Protein sequence: CAISDRTGGDGYTF.

There are many counts of this clonotype. This sequence joins TRBV7-9 and TRBJ2-2; the match to TRBD2 covers 10 bases. With V trimmed by 5 bases and J by 5 bases, 2 bases remained unmatched. Germline assignment: CDR1 SEHNR and CDR2 FQNEAQ (reference sequence). This CDR3 contains 14 residues. For the CDR3, the DNA is TGTGCCAGCAGCCAGACTAGCGGGACCGGGGAGCTGTTTTTT. It is translated as CASSQTSGTGELFF.

The chain has TRBV19 and TRBJ2-2; D gene ambiguous. Germline V gene data show CDR1 as LNHDA and CDR2 as SQIVND (reference sequence). The CDR3 has 16 residues. The ends were cut back, 4 bases at V and 2 bases at J, with 14 bases in the middle. The CDR3 DNA is TGTGCCAGTAGTACAGAAGACCTTAGCAACACCGGGGAGCTGTTTTTT. Translated, it gives CASSTEDLSNTGELFF.

The rearrangement links TRBV7-2 to TRBJ1-2; the D gene is possibly TRBD1 (5 bases). The CDR3 has 15 residues. From germline, CDR1 is SGHTA and CDR2 FQGNSA. The V gene lost 5 bases and the J gene lost 6 bases, with 19 bases spanning the gap. The CDR3 spells CASSPTAGYRHGYTF. In DNA, the CDR3 is TGTGCCAGCAGCCCTACGGCAGGGTACCGTCATGGCTACACCTTC.

Turning to this clonotype: A much larger clone lies one base from this, so it may be a read error. This sequence joins TRBV10-3 and TRBJ2-5; D not certain. The CDR3 length is 12 residues. Looked up from germline, CDR1 is ENHRY and CDR2 is SYGVKD. The CDR3 region has the DNA TGTGCCAGCAGTGAATCGACCGAGACCCAGTACTTC. Residues: CASSESTETQYF.

This clonotype was recorded many times. The V gene is TRBV20-1, the J gene TRBJ2-6; a weak D match, TRBD1 (5 bases). The ends were cut back, 0 bases at V and 2 bases at J, with 8 bases in the middle. Germline assignment: CDR1 DFQATT and CDR2 SNEGSKA (reference sequence). The CDR3 is made up of 15 amino acids. This chain's CDR3 is CSARDDSAGANVLTF. In DNA, the CDR3 is TGCAGTGCTAGAGACGACAGTGCTGGGGCCAACGTCCTGACTTTC.

This clonotype was seen only a few times. V usage is TRBV10-3 and J usage is TRBJ2-1; 7 positions match TRBD2. The V and J ends lost 0 bases and 8 bases, in that order; junction bases with no gene match: 7. The CDR3 runs to 15 residues. Per the germline V gene, CDR1 is ENHRY and CDR2 is SYGVKD. CDR3: CAISESRWEGDEQFF. In DNA form, the CDR3 reads TGTGCCATCAGTGAGTCGAGGTGGGAGGGAGATGAGCAGTTCTTC.

This clonotype was seen ten or more times. J is TRBJ2-5 and V is TRBV20-1; 12 bases match TRBD2. Germline values: CDR1 DFQATT, CDR2 SNEGSKA (reference sequence). V shed 5 bases and J 2 bases; nucleotides not matched to a gene: 3. The CDR3 length is 14 residues. CDR3: CSARLAGVQETQYF. The CDR3 DNA follows: TGCAGTGCTCGACTAGCGGGAGTGCAAGAGACCCAGTACTTC.

This clonotype occurred many times. The chain uses TRBV25-1 and TRBJ2-3; 10 nucleotides line up with TRBD2. V shed 3 bases, J shed 1 base, and the junction held 7 bases outside the gene matches. Germline assignment: CDR1 MGHDK and CDR2 SYGVNS. The CDR3 is 17 amino acids. The CDR3 DNA is TGTGCCAGCAGTGATTCTAGCGGGAGTGGGCGCACAGATACGCAGTATTTT. This sequence encodes CASSDSSGSGRTDTQYF.

This clonotype has ten or more counts. The chain has TRBV7-2 and TRBJ2-7; 7 bases are a match to TRBD1. CDR1 is SGHTA, CDR2 FQGNSA, per germline. The CDR3 runs 16 residues. The V gene end was trimmed by 0 bases and the J gene end by 4 bases; junction bases not matched to a gene: 9. CDR3 sequence (DNA): TGTGCCAGCAGCTTAGCGGGCAGGGGGTTTCCTTACGAGCAGTACTTC. Its translation is CASSLAGRGFPYEQYF.

This clonotype was detected ten times or more. J is TRBJ1-1 and V is TRBV19, with D unclear. Trimming pared 8 bases from V and 0 bases from J, leaving 13 bases between. Germline CDR1 and CDR2: LNHDA and SQIVND (reference sequence). The CDR3 runs 14 residues. CDR3 loop: CASAGWAVNTEAFF. The CDR3 nucleotides read TGTGCCAGTGCTGGATGGGCAGTGAACACTGAAGCTTTCTTT.

The chain employs TRBV10-3 and TRBJ2-3; 8 bases agree with TRBD1. With 5 bases clipped from V and 0 bases from J, the junction kept 7 bases outside the gene matches. CDR3 length: 16 residues. Germline CDR1 is ENHRY and CDR2 is SYGVKD. The CDR3 coding sequence is TGTGCCATCAGTTCTCCGGGACAGGCTAGCACAGATACGCAGTATTTT. This translates into CAISSPGQASTDTQYF.

This rearrangement joins TRBV4-3 to TRBJ1-6; D is ambiguous. Trimming removed 4 bases from V and 3 bases from J, with 13 bases in between. The CDR3 runs 16 residues. In germline, CDR1 is LGHNA, CDR2 YSLEER. In nucleotides, the CDR3 is TGCGCCAGCAGCCCTCAGGCGGGCAACTATAATTCACCCCTCCACTTT. Amino acid sequence: CASSPQAGNYNSPLHF.

The rearrangement joins TRBV20-1 to TRBJ2-7; TRBD2 might be the D (7 bases). The CDR3 extends over 15 amino acids. Germline V CDR1 and CDR2: DFQATT, SNEGSKA (reference sequence). V lost 4 bases and J lost 4, with 20 bases in between. This CDR3 reads CSAKEYRGGAYEQYF. In DNA form, the CDR3 reads TGCAGTGCTAAAGAGTATCGTGGGGGGGCTTACGAGCAGTACTTC.

The rearrangement uses TRBV14 and TRBJ1-1, with a possible D match to TRBD1 (5 bases). The CDR3 has 11 amino acids. The germline V gene encodes CDR1 SGHDN and CDR2 FVKESK. Trimming cost V 11 bases and J 4 bases, with 11 bases left between them. The CDR3 DNA sequence: TGTGCCGACCCAGGGAGCACTGAAGCTTTCTTT. Translated, it gives CADPGSTEAFF. Full variable domain (missing parts from reference TRBV14 and TRBJ1-1): EAGVTQFPSHSVIEKGQTVTLRCDPISGHDNLYWYRRVMGKEIKFLLHFVKESKQDESGMPNNRFLAERTGGTYSTLKVQPAELEDSGVYFCADPGSTEAFFGQGTRLTVV.

This clonotype was seen many times. The chain recombines TRBV6-6 with TRBJ1-1, with unresolved D. V lost 5 bases and J lost 4, with 17 bases in between. Germline loops: CDR1 MNHNY, CDR2 SVGAGI (reference sequence). The CDR3 consists of 15 residues. The CDR3 protein is CASSDWEGLGTEAFF. The CDR3 region has the DNA TGTGCCAGCAGTGATTGGGAGGGTTTGGGCACTGAAGCTTTCTTT.

The V and J genes are TRBV29-1 and TRBJ2-5, with 11 bases matching TRBD2. Germline CDR1 reads SQVTM; CDR2 reads ANQGSEA. The CDR3 runs 16 residues. V lost 5 bases and J lost 5; bases outside the gene matches: 13. The CDR3 here is CSVHPSGGTLGETQYF. In nucleotides, the CDR3 is TGCAGCGTTCACCCTAGCGGGGGGACTTTAGGGGAGACCCAGTACTTC. The full variable domain, with the rest looked up from reference TRBV29-1 and TRBJ2-5, is SAVISQKPSRDICQRGTSLTIQCQVDSQVTMMFWYRQQPGQSLTLIATANQGSEATYESGFVIDKFPISRPNLTFSTLTVSNMSPEDSSIYLCSVHPSGGTLGETQYFGPGTRLLVL.

The chain is built from TRBV7-9 and TRBJ2-7; the match to TRBD2 covers 14 bases. The CDR3 sequence is 19 residues long. Germline V gene data show CDR1 as SEHNR and CDR2 as FQNEAQ (reference sequence). Trimming cost V 5 bases and J 2 bases; bases outside gene matches: 14. This CDR3 reads CASSPAILGTSGSPYEQYF. As DNA, the CDR3 is TGTGCCAGCAGCCCCGCGATACTTGGGACTAGCGGGAGCCCCTACGAGCAGTACTTC.

The V call is TRBV7-2, the J call TRBJ2-5, with unresolved D. Germline V lookup: CDR1 SGHTA, CDR2 FQGNSA. The length of the CDR3 is 14 residues. V lost 1 base and J 9 bases, leaving 15 bases between the germline ends. The CDR3 region is CASSLGGYEQPQYF. The CDR3 coding sequence is TGTGCCAGCAGCTTAGGGGGTTACGAGCAGCCCCAGTACTTC.

This clonotype appeared a single time. A read error may be the cause here, since a much bigger clone is one base away. The V and J genes are TRBV7-2 and TRBJ1-6, with D tentatively TRBD1 (6 bases). CDR3 length: 15 amino acids. Germline assignment: CDR1 SGHTA and CDR2 FQGNSA. Trimming left V 1 base short and J 11 bases short, with 15 bases between. The CDR3 nucleotides are TGTGCCAGCAGCTTAGACAACACAGGGTTTGCACCCCTCCACTTT. Residues: CASSLDNTGFAPLHF.

This clonotype showed up many times. The DNA is left out, because the CDR3 cannot be placed on it with certainty; the CDR3 is given as TCRdb lists it. This chain joins TRBV12-3 or TRBV12-4 and TRBJ2-2. Inclusive of both ends, the CDR3 amounts to 12 amino acids. This CDR3 reads CASSTSRGELFF.